The 9 T cell receptor beta chains given below trace back to one sample, sequenced in a study of CD8+CD57+ T cells in acquired aplastic anemia. TCR beta VDJ and CDR3 profiling used genomic DNA as template. A single record per CDR3 protein comes from TCRdb applying MiXCR to the reads. Of about 220,000 distinct CDR3 sequences in the sample, 34% are singletons; the top ten hold 1.1%. Sequenced material: sorted CD4+, CD8+, or CD8+CD57+ T cells (not recorded which) from PBMCs. All receptors come from a human donor in good health, serving as a control.

Of note for this clonotype: A much larger clone lies one base from this, so it may be a read error. The rearrangement uses TRBV7-2 and TRBJ1-3; D gene uncertain. Per the germline V gene, CDR1 is SGHTA and CDR2 is FQGNSA. The CDR3 extends over 15 amino acids. The CDR3 sequence: CASSLQTSSGNTVYF. The CDR3 bases are TGTGCCAGCAGCTTACAGACGAGCTCTGGAAACACCGTATATTTT.

The chain uses TRBV13 and TRBJ2-1, with D unclear. V gave up 5 bases and J gave up 11 bases, with 25 bases separating them. The CDR3 has 16 amino acids. Germline-derived CDR1 and CDR2 are PRHDT and FYEKMQ (reference sequence). CDR3 DNA: TGTGCCAGCAGCCCCGATTGGCCCGGCCCCCGCACGAAGCAGTTCTTC. Protein sequence: CASSPDWPGPRTKQFF.

The chain carries TRBV24-1 and TRBJ1-2; weak D call: TRBD1 (5 bases). The CDR3 runs to 15 residues. Germline V gene data show CDR1 as KGHDR and CDR2 as SFDVKD. The V gene lost 4 bases and the J gene lost 5 bases, with 16 bases spanning the gap. The CDR3 nucleotides read TGTGCCACCAGTGAGGCCGGGAGAGGGACGTATGGCTACACCTTC. It encodes CATSEAGRGTYGYTF.

This clonotype was seen many times. The V gene is TRBV20-1, the J gene TRBJ1-1; D is unclear. The CDR3 has 15 amino acids. CDR1 is DFQATT, CDR2 SNEGSKA, per germline (reference sequence). V lost 0 bases and J lost 2, with 13 bases in between. The CDR3 reads CSARDGEGGNTEAFF. The CDR3 nucleotides are TGCAGTGCTAGAGATGGGGAGGGAGGTAACACTGAAGCTTTCTTT.

This clonotype has at least ten counts. The CDR3 is CASSGTVNSPLHF. In DNA, the CDR3 is TGTGCCAGCTCCGGGACAGTGAATTCACCCCTCCACTTT. The V and J genes are TRBV2 and TRBJ1-6, with 7 positions matching TRBD1. Germline CDR1 and CDR2: SNHLY and FYNNEI. V shed 8 bases and J 7 bases; nucleotides not matched to a gene: 5. This CDR3 region has 13 residues.

As regards this clonotype: A much larger clone sits a single nucleotide away, making a read error possible. The chain combines TRBV9 with TRBJ2-7; D ambiguous. The germline gives CDR1 SGDLS, CDR2 YYNGEE. CDR3 length: 13 amino acids. CDR3 in DNA: TGTGCCAGCAGCGTATCAACCAACAATGAGCAGTGCTTC. It yields the protein CASSVSTNNEQCF.

There are many counts of this clonotype. The chain carries TRBV6-1 and TRBJ2-7; D is ambiguous. Deletions cut 5 bases from V and 3 bases from J, with 11 bases between. This CDR3 contains 13 residues. CDR1 and CDR2 from the germline V gene are MNHNS and SASEGT. The CDR3 loop is CASSPPVSYEQYF. DNA of the CDR3: TGTGCCAGCAGTCCACCGGTAAGCTACGAGCAGTACTTC.

Ten or more counts support this clonotype. CDR3 bases: TGTGCCAGCAGCGTCTCAGGGAGCACAGATACGCAGTATTTT. Amino acids: CASSVSGSTDTQYF. This chain links TRBV9 with TRBJ2-3, with D perhaps TRBD1 (5 bases). CDR1 is SGDLS, CDR2 YYNGEE, per germline. V lost 2 bases and J lost 0, with 7 bases in between. CDR3 length: 14 residues.

This chain connects TRBV5-4 to TRBJ1-2, with 9 bases that match TRBD1. Germline V gene lookup returns CDR1 SGHNT and CDR2 YYREEE (reference sequence). CDR3 size: 17 residues. Trimming at V came to 5 bases and at J to 0 bases, leaving 11 bases not matched to a gene. The CDR3 protein is CASRLPGTGTSNYGYTF. The CDR3 region has the DNA TGTGCCAGCAGATTACCGGGGACAGGGACTTCTAACTATGGCTACACCTTC.